The present TCR beta chain was sequenced within a study of T cells after yellow fever vaccination. Study conclusions and caveats: FACS-sorted repertoires could harbor abundant contaminating bulk-population clonotypes.

It was through 5'RACE template switching that TCR cDNA was made, with a universal primer site and UMIs added. TCRdb re-called the 5' RACE reads through MiXCR, storing one row per CDR3 protein. The sample lists 170,000 or so distinct CDR3 sequences, roughly 6.2% seen once, with less than 3.5% in the top ten. This clonotype was detected ten times or more. Its antigen is unidentified. The junction and the germline gene differ at one end; a read error may be behind it. Germline assignment: CDR1 SSHAT and CDR2 FNYEAQ (reference sequence). The CDR3 spans 14 residues. The TCR originated in a man between 18 and 35 years old who received the YFV17D yellow fever vaccine. The sequenced sample was CD4+ T cells sorted from PBMCs, obtained on the day of the first yellow fever vaccination. The chain is built from TRBV7-7 and TRBJ2-2; D is unresolved. The CDR3 sequence: CASSLVRNTGELFF. Here the CDR3 DNA reads TGTGCTAGCAGCTTAGTCAGAAACACCGGGGAGCTGTTTTTT.